This TCR beta chain is from a study of post-analysis software for immune sequencing data. Findings of the study overall: Among roughly 5 TRBV segments more frequent in patients than controls were TRBV5-6, TRBV5-1 and TRBV20-1. Significantly lower normalized Chao1 diversity was found in patients with multiple sclerosis relative to controls.

This CDR3 comprises 16 residues. CDR1 and CDR2 from the germline V gene are ENHRY and SYGVKD. Trimming at V came to 3 bases and at J to 2 bases, leaving 7 bases not matched to a gene. Researchers reported that TCR beta cDNA libraries carried unique molecular identifiers. Using its own MiXCR run on the PCR reads, TCRdb lists one record per CDR3 protein. In the table there are around 500,000 distinct CDR3 sequences, approximately 34% of which are singletons. This clonotype has just a few counts. The antigen is undetermined. This clonotype originated in a girl aged 2-17 years with multiple sclerosis. The genes are TRBV10-3 and TRBJ1-2, with 9 positions matching TRBD1. The sample consisted of blood. The CDR3 reads CAISEKGQGTNYGYTF. CDR3 nucleotide sequence: TGTGCCATCAGTGAAAAGGGACAGGGTACAAACTATGGCTACACCTTC.